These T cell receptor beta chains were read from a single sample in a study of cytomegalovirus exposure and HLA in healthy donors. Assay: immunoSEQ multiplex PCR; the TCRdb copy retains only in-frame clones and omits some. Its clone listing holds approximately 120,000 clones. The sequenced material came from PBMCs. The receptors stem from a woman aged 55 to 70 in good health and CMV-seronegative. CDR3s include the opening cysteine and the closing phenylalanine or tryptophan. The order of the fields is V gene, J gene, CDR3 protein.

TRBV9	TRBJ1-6	CASSVEGGYNSPLHF
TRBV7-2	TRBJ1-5	CASSLLGGAYQPQHF
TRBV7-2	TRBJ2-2	CASSPGLAGATGELFF
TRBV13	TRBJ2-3	CASSLVAGAITDTQYF
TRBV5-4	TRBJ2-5	CASSLGQVLQETQYF
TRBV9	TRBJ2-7	CASSATGEHYEQYF
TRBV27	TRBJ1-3	CASSFIGGANTIYF
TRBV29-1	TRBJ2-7	CSVDRGPYEQYF
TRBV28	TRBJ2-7	CASSFNYEQYF
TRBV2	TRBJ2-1	CASSGPGGNEQFF
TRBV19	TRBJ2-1	CASSAPLSSPYNEQFF
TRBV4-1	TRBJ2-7	CASSQGAGGFYEQYF
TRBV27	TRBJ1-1	CASSFYPGQDTEAFF
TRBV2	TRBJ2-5	CASGVTGTSGGPQETQYF
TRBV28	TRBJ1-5	CASRQQGSNQPQHF